This T cell receptor (beta chain) comes out of a study of cytomegalovirus exposure and HLA in healthy donors. Findings and limits, study-wide: A missense DCLRE1C variant was associated with V- and J-gene trimming of TCR beta chains in a later analysis, and an independent cohort replicated the association. In an earlier analysis, about 87% or about 30%: the productive usage of most TCR beta V segments.

The CDR3 contains 14 residues. V was cut by 6 bases and J by 7 bases, with 16 bases left in between. Germline V lookup: CDR1 MNHEY, CDR2 SMNVEV (reference sequence). 13 Jbeta primers and 60 Vbeta primers were used for the PCR. Using immunoSEQ multiplex PCR, the repertoire was profiled, and TCRdb retains in-frame clones only, with some absent. In the table there are roughly 110,000 clones, 60% to 80% of which are singletons. Notes on this clone: Antigen: not known.

The rearrangement uses TRBV27 and TRBJ2-1; weak D call: TRBD1 (6 bases). This clonotype was sampled from a human donor in good health. Sequencing was performed on PBMCs. CDR3 bases: TGTGCCAGCAGCCTTACAAGGGGGTCAAATGAGCAGTTCTTC. This sequence encodes CASSLTRGSNEQFF.